Listed here are 19 T cell receptor beta chains from one sample, sequenced in a study of CD8 T cells in ankylosing spondylitis. TCRdb passed the 5' RACE reads through MiXCR, listing each CDR3 protein once. The table includes some 250,000 distinct CDR3 sequences, under 30% detected once. The specimen sequenced was blood, either unsorted or a sorted T cell fraction (not recorded which). Source of these receptors: a male donor with ankylosing spondylitis or in good health (not recorded which).

The sample holds many counts of this clonotype. J is TRBJ2-1 and V is TRBV6-2 or TRBV6-3; D gene uncertain. Looked up from germline, CDR1 is MNHEY and CDR2 is SVGEGT. V dropped 5 bases and J dropped 4 bases, with 15 bases sitting between them. The CDR3 has 15 amino acids. CDR3 sequence: CASSPLWASYNEQFF. CDR3 DNA: TGTGCCAGCAGTCCCTTATGGGCCTCTTACAATGAGCAGTTCTTC.

This clonotype came up many times. This rearrangement joins TRBV4-1 to TRBJ2-1, with D unclear. The CDR3 length is 14 residues. Per the germline V gene, CDR1 is MGHRA and CDR2 is YSYEKL. V lost 2 bases, J lost 7 bases, and 12 bases lay in between. In nucleotides, the CDR3 is TGCGCCAGCAGCCAACCCCGGGCGAGAAATGAGCAGTTCTTC. Translating it yields CASSQPRARNEQFF.

V is TRBV29-1 and J is TRBJ2-7; the match to TRBD1 covers 8 bases. V lost 1 base to trimming and J lost 5 bases; unmatched junction nucleotides: 4. CDR1 and CDR2 (germline): SQVTM, ANQGSEA. The CDR3 has 13 residues. Here the CDR3 reads CSVEGRGLNEQYF. In DNA form, the CDR3 reads TGCAGCGTTGAAGGCAGGGGGCTCAACGAGCAGTACTTC.

The chain carries TRBV12-3 or TRBV12-4 and TRBJ1-3, with unresolved D. The CDR3 is 14 residues long. The germline V and J ends were trimmed by 5 bases and 2 bases, with 10 bases remaining between them. CDR3 sequence reads: CASSRREAGNTIYF. The CDR3 bases are TGTGCCAGCAGTCGCCGGGAGGCTGGAAACACCATATATTTT.

This clonotype was seen repeatedly, ten times or more. This chain links TRBV10-2 with TRBJ1-3; no clear D gene. Germline V lookup: CDR1 WSHSY, CDR2 SAAADI. V was clipped by 6 bases and J by 7 bases, with 13 bases between them. This CDR3 region has 13 residues. The CDR3 loop is CASRKDPWNTIYF. The CDR3 nucleotides are TGCGCCAGCAGAAAGGACCCTTGGAACACCATATATTTT.

Many counts were recorded for this clonotype. This sequence joins TRBV4-1 and TRBJ2-7; 9 positions match TRBD1. Trimming cost V 3 bases and J 0 bases; bases outside gene matches: 9. The CDR3 is 17 residues long. Germline loops: CDR1 MGHRA, CDR2 YSYEKL. The chain's CDR3 is CASSHGAGTGSSYEQYF. The CDR3 DNA follows: TGCGCCAGCAGCCACGGAGCCGGGACAGGGAGCTCCTACGAGCAGTACTTC.

The chain carries TRBV18 and TRBJ2-1; D is unresolved. Per germline, CDR1 KGHSH and CDR2 LQKENI. The CDR3 has 13 residues. Trimming removed 3 bases from V and 6 bases from J, with 9 bases in between. The CDR3 DNA reads as TGTGCCAGCTCACCGATCGCTTTCAATGAGCAGTTCTTC. As protein: CASSPIAFNEQFF.

The sample holds a few counts of this clonotype. This sequence joins TRBV30 and TRBJ2-3, with 7 bases lining up with TRBD1. CDR3 length: 13 amino acids. The V segment lost 5 bases and the J segment 1 base; nucleotides outside the gene matches: 3. Germline lookup yields CDR1 GTSNPN and CDR2 SVGIG (reference sequence). CDR3 nucleotide sequence: TGTGCCTGGGTAGACAGGGGCACAGATACGCAGTATTTT. Translated, it gives CAWVDRGTDTQYF.

This clonotype occurred many times. J is TRBJ2-2 and V is TRBV10-3; D is uncertain. V gave up 2 bases and J gave up 6 bases, with 4 bases separating them. This CDR3 has 12 residues. Germline CDR1 and CDR2: ENHRY and SYGVKD. CDR3: CAISEGPGELFF. DNA for the CDR3: TGTGCCATCAGTGAGGGTCCCGGGGAGCTGTTTTTT.

The genes are TRBV20-1 and TRBJ1-5; TRBD1 aligns across 8 bases. CDR1 and CDR2 (germline): DFQATT, SNEGSKA (reference sequence). V lost 0 bases and J lost 7; bases outside the gene matches: 2. This CDR3 is 13 amino acids long. The CDR3 DNA reads as TGCAGTGCTAGAGATCAGGGGGCCCAGCCCCAGCATTTT. It specifies CSARDQGAQPQHF.

In nucleotides, the CDR3 is TGTGCCAGCAGCCAAGGGGGAGGAGCCCAGCATTTT. This gives the protein CASSQGGGAQHF. The chain uses TRBV3-1 and TRBJ1-5; D remains ambiguous. The V gene lost 1 base and the J gene lost 11 bases, with 9 bases spanning the gap. CDR1 is LGHDT, CDR2 YNNKEL, per germline (reference sequence). The CDR3 runs 12 residues.

This clonotype was recorded many times. V usage is TRBV20-1 and J usage is TRBJ2-1; D might be TRBD1 or TRBD2, each matching 6 bases. From germline, CDR1 is DFQATT and CDR2 SNEGSKA (reference sequence). The CDR3 sequence is 11 residues long. Trimming stripped 3 bases from V and 15 bases from J, with 15 bases between. The DNA for the CDR3 is TGCAGTGCTAGTGGGGGGCCCTACTTGTTCTTC. Protein product: CSASGGPYLFF.

This clonotype appeared many times. The J gene is TRBJ1-2, the V gene TRBV20-1, with D unresolved. Germline values: CDR1 DFQATT, CDR2 SNEGSKA (reference sequence). The CDR3 is 11 residues long. The CDR3 DNA is TGCAGCGCCCTCGGCAGTCGAGGCTACACCTTC. This codes for CSALGSRGYTF.

Many counts were recorded for this clonotype. The genes are TRBV29-1 and TRBJ2-3; possibly TRBD1 for D (5 bases). CDR3 length equals 13 residues. Germline assignment: CDR1 SQVTM and CDR2 ANQGSEA. Trimming left V 3 bases short and J 0 bases short, with 7 bases between. The CDR3 DNA sequence: TGCAGCGTTGACAGGGATAGCACAGATACGCAGTATTTT. Protein product: CSVDRDSTDTQYF.

In this sample, this clonotype turned up a few times. The CDR3 nucleotides read TGTGCCATCAGTGGGACAGCAAACTCCTACGAGCAGTACTTC. Its protein product is CAISGTANSYEQYF. J is TRBJ2-7 and V is TRBV10-3, with a tentative D call TRBD1 (6 bases). V shed 4 bases and J shed 0 bases, with 10 bases lying between them. The CDR3 runs 14 residues. The germline V gene has CDR1 ENHRY and CDR2 SYGVKD.

This sequence joins TRBV3-1 and TRBJ2-5; possibly TRBD1 for D (6 bases). The ends were cut back, 1 base at V and 4 bases at J, with 13 bases in the middle. The CDR3 is 15 residues long. Germline CDR1 is LGHDT and CDR2 is YNNKEL (reference sequence). As DNA, the CDR3 is TGTGCCAGCAGCCAAGTTCCGGGACATGGAGAGACCCAGTACTTC. Translation gives CASSQVPGHGETQYF.

This clonotype has a handful of counts. This sequence joins TRBV10-2 and TRBJ2-7; 11 nucleotides match TRBD2. Germline V gives CDR1 WSHSY, CDR2 SAAADI. The junction had 8 bases not matched to a gene; V was cut back by 10 bases and J by 6 bases. The CDR3 loop spans 13 amino acids. The CDR3 loop reads CATRLAGPSEQYF. The CDR3 nucleotides are TGCGCCACCAGACTAGCGGGGCCGAGCGAGCAGTACTTC.

This clonotype was recorded at least ten times. Written as DNA, the CDR3 is TGTGCCAGCAGCTTAGTTCGGCTAGCGGTTTACAATGAGCAGTTCTTC. Translation: CASSLVRLAVYNEQFF. The chain has TRBV7-2 and TRBJ2-1, with 7 bases aligning to TRBD2. Trimming removed 1 base from V and 4 bases from J; junction bases left unmatched: 7. Germline CDR1 and CDR2: SGHTA and FQGNSA. CDR3 size: 16 residues.

There are many counts of this clonotype. The chain links TRBV12-3 or TRBV12-4 to TRBJ2-3; tentatively, D is TRBD1 (6 bases). V lost 6 bases and J lost 6, with 22 bases in between. The CDR3 has 16 amino acids. CDR3 in DNA: TGTGCCAGCAGCCTTGGGGGCGCAGGGTTGGTTGATACGCAGTATTTT. This encodes CASSLGGAGLVDTQYF.